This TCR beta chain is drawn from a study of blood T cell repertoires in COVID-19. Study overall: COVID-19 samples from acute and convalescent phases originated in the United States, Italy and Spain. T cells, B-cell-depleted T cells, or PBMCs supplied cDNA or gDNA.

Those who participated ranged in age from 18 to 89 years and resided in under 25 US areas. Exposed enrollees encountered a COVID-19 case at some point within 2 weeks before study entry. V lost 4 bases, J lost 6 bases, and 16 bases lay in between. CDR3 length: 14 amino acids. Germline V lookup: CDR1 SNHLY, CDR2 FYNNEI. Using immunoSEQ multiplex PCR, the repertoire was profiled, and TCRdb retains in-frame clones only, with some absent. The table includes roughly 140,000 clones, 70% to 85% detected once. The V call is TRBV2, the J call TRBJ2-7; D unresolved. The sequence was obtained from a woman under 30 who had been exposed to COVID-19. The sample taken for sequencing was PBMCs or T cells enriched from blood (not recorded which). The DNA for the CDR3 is TGTGCCAGCAGTGCCCGCCGTGCCTATTCCGAGCAGTACTTC. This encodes CASSARRAYSEQYF.